A single sample gave rise to the 2 T cell receptor beta chains below, sequenced in a study of post-analysis software for immune sequencing data. General study points: About 5 TRBV segments occurring more often in patients than controls included TRBV5-6, TRBV5-1 and TRBV20-1.

For these receptors, no antigen is known. TCR beta cDNA libraries had unique molecular identifiers. TCRdb reprocessed the PCR reads via MiXCR and lists one record per CDR3 protein. Of fewer than 850,000 distinct CDR3 sequences in the sample, 25% to 30% were seen once. The sequencing sample was made of blood. These receptors were taken from a girl aged 10-17 years with multiple sclerosis.

This clonotype has more than one count but fewer than ten. The V gene is TRBV29-1, the J gene TRBJ1-1; no clear D gene. Germline CDR1 SQVTM, CDR2 ANQGSEA. Trimming pared 4 bases from V and 0 bases from J, leaving 9 bases between. CDR3 length: 13 amino acids. In DNA, the CDR3 is TGCAGCGTTGCTCGGAGCATGAACACTGAAGCTTTCTTT. Encoded protein: CSVARSMNTEAFF.

This clonotype was observed at least ten times. The chain recombines TRBV7-2 with TRBJ2-5, with a possible D match to TRBD1 (6 bases). Germline loops: CDR1 SGHTA, CDR2 FQGNSA. The CDR3 extends over 14 amino acids. Trimming took off 5 bases at V and 4 bases at J, with 14 bases between the two ends. DNA for the CDR3: TGTGCCAGCAGCCCCGGGACCAGGGGAGAGACCCAGTACTTC. As protein: CASSPGTRGETQYF.